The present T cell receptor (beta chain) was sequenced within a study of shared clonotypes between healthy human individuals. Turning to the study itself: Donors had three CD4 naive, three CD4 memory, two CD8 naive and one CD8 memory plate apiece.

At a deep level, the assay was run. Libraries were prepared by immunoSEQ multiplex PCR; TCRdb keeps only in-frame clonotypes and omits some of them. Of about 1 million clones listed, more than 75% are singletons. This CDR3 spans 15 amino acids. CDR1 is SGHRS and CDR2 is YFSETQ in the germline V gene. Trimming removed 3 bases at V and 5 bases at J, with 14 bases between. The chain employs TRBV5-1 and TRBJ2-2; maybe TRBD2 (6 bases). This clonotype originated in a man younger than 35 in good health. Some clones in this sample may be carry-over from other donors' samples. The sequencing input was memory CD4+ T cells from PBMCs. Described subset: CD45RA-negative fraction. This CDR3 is CASSWLAPSTGELFF. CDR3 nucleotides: TGCGCCAGCAGCTGGCTAGCGCCGAGTACCGGGGAGCTGTTTTTT.